This T cell receptor (beta chain) was profiled in a study of blood T cell repertoires in COVID-19 (dated by TCRdb to 2020 to 2021). With regard to the full study: Collaborator samples came from the United States, Italy and Spain and covered acute and convalescent phases of COVID-19. The material from the prospective study consisted of cDNA or gDNA derived from T cells, B-cell-depleted T cells, or PBMCs. Subjects who had been exposed to COVID-19, were actively infected with it, or had recovered from it provided the deeply sampled blood TCRbeta repertoires that made up the dataset. The repertoires were released in a freely available public database intended as a resource for research on the immune response to SARS-CoV-2. The samples were drawn from two sources: the first 160 participants of the ongoing ImmuneRACE study, and 1,254 subjects contributed by 6 global collaborators. The sample metadata nearly always contained a de-identified subject ID, COVID-19 status, age in years and sex. Where available, HLA class I and class II types were taken from metadata supplied by the sample provider and were not determined by assay-based typing. Findings and caveats that apply to the study as a whole: The amount of clinical and demographic metadata varied by source and participant and was provided uncurated.

TCRbeta CDR3 regions were amplified from genomic DNA using the immunoSEQ Assay, a bias-controlled multiplex PCR. Concerning the study's data processing: The number of nucleated cells in each sample was estimated by amplification of reference gene primers within the assay. To quantify the absolute abundance of each unique TCRbeta CDR3 rearrangement, sequence reads were collapsed and filtered. For each sample, productive Simpson clonality was calculated by taking the square root of Simpson's diversity index across productive rearrangements. In TCRdb, the immuneACCESS table is reduced to in-frame sequences with V and J assigned. These tables do not hold every clone; where another copy was compared, an unresolved V gene accounts for under half, and the others remain unexplained. V and J calls and clone size are given by that table; D and trimming were obtained from the DNA. The sample includes more than 200,000 clones, with 80% to 90% observed a single time. Clones ranked in the top ten supply around 0.7% of the sample.

Each collaborating institution followed its own protocols to collect whole blood in K2EDTA tubes. For TCRbeta analysis, collaborator samples were shipped as frozen whole blood, as isolated PBMCs, or as DNA extracted from either sample type. On this clone: The antigen this receptor binds is unknown. Base qualities are missing; no much larger clone stands one base away.

Sequences were obtained from peripheral blood. The origin of this receptor is a middle-aged man with acute or convalescent COVID-19.

The sequence in DNA is TGTGCCAGCAGTTTTGGCGGGGAAAGAACCCTCCACTTT. The translation is CASSFGGERTLHF. The V and J segments used are TRBV12-3 or TRBV12-4 and TRBJ1-6, with the D segment identity uncertain. V sheds 3 bases and J sheds 14 bases, leaving 14 bases between their ends. From its cysteine to its phenylalanine, the CDR3 spans 13 amino acids. Only the CDR3 DNA is retained, 39 bases long and in frame from the first base.